This is a list of T cell receptor beta chains from one sample in a study of T-cell reconstitution after alpha-beta-depleted transplantation in children. TCRdb itself ran the PCR reads through MiXCR, one entry per CDR3 protein. The sample consists of about 980,000 distinct CDR3 sequences, around 30% of them appearing once. The sample in question was PBMCs, mostly from graft donor cells, obtained 360 days after TCRalphabeta/CD19-depleted stem cell transplant. The source is a boy in the first two years of life who had a stem cell transplant for SCID, so the T cells may come from the graft donor. Each CDR3 is given with its conserved first and last residue. D genes are given only for firm matches. Size is stated for part of the rows, as once, few or many counts, or as a class when the clone is expanded.

-	TRBD2	TRBJ2-3	TRBV7-6	15	TGTGCCAGCAGCTTAGAGCGGGGTCCGGCAGATACGCAGTATTTT	CASSLERGPADTQYF
-	-	TRBJ1-5	TRBV15	14	TGTGCCACCAGCAGATTGGCGGAGAATCAGCCCCAGCATTTT	CATSRLAENQPQHF
-	-	TRBJ2-1	TRBV18	14	TGTGCCAGCTCGCGCGACAGGATAGCAAATGAGCAGTTCTTC	CASSRDRIANEQFF
few	-	TRBJ2-3	TRBV7-7	14	TGTGCCAGCAGCCAGACACCTAGCACAGATACGCAGTATTTT	CASSQTPSTDTQYF
few	TRBD2	TRBJ2-3	TRBV5-1	19	TGCGCCAGCAGCTTGTGGGGGACTAGCGGGGGGCTCTTGGGAGATACGCAGTATTTT	CASSLWGTSGGLLGDTQYF
-	-	TRBJ2-7	TRBV28	15	TGTGCCAGCAGTTTTTCGGCCAGTAGCTCCTACGAGCAGTACTTC	CASSFSASSSYEQYF
few	TRBD1	TRBJ2-7	TRBV29-1	15	TGCAGCGTTGAAGTCGGACGCAGGGGGCTCTACGAGCAGTACTTC	CSVEVGRRGLYEQYF
-	-	TRBJ1-4	TRBV9	16	TGTGCCAGCAGCGTCGGAGGGGGTGCGACTAATGAAAAACTGTTTTTT	CASSVGGGATNEKLFF
-	-	TRBJ2-7	TRBV10-3	14	TGTGCCATCACGACAGGACAGGGAGGGTACGAGCAGTACTTC	CAITTGQGGYEQYF
-	-	TRBJ1-4	TRBV5-6	14	TGTGCCAGCAGCCGTGGACAGACTAATGAAAAACTGTTTTTT	CASSRGQTNEKLFF
many	-	TRBJ2-1	TRBV7-8	13	TGTGCCAGCAGCTACGACAGATATAATGAGCAGTTCTTC	CASSYDRYNEQFF
-	TRBD1	TRBJ2-5	TRBV5-1	15	TGCGCCAGCAGCTTAGGGGACAGGGTACAAGAGACCCAGTACTTC	CASSLGDRVQETQYF
few	-	TRBJ2-7	TRBV5-1	14	TGCGCCAGCAGCCTATGGGACACTCGAAACGAGCAGTACTTC	CASSLWDTRNEQYF
-	-	TRBJ2-2	TRBV12-3/TRBV12-4	15	TGTGCCAGCAGTTTAGGCGTTGTGGACACCGGGGAGCTGTTTTTT	CASSLGVVDTGELFF
many	TRBD1	TRBJ2-5	TRBV5-1	14	TGCGCCAGCCACATTACGACAGGGGAAGAGACCCAGTACTTC	CASHITTGEETQYF
few	-	TRBJ2-1	TRBV28	15	TGTGCCAGCAGCCCGCAGGGGGGGGAGTGGAATGAGCAGTTCTTC	CASSPQGGEWNEQFF
-	TRBD2	TRBJ2-5	TRBV6-5	15	TGTGCCAGCAGTTACTGGAGCGGGGGAGGGGGGACCCAGTACTTC	CASSYWSGGGGTQYF
few	-	TRBJ2-2	TRBV5-1	15	TGCGCCAGCAGCTACCGAGGTCAGAACACCGGGGAGCTGTTTTTT	CASSYRGQNTGELFF
many	-	TRBJ1-3	TRBV28	13	TGTGCCAGCAGTACGCAGGGTGGAAACACCATATATTTT	CASSTQGGNTIYF
-	TRBD2	TRBJ2-3	TRBV7-3	17	TGTGCCAGCAGTCGAGGACTAGGAGAGGTGGGGTCAGATACGCAGTATTTT	CASSRGLGEVGSDTQYF
many	-	TRBJ2-7	TRBV30	12	TGTGCCTGGAGTCCGGACAGACCCGAGCAGTACTTC	CAWSPDRPEQYF
-	-	TRBJ2-1	TRBV7-2	13	TGTGCCAGCAGCTTAGGCCCTGAGGGTGAGCAGTTCTTC	CASSLGPEGEQFF
few	-	TRBJ1-5	TRBV4-2	15	TGTGCCAGCAGCCAGGAGGTTGGGAGCAATCAGCCCCAGCATTTT	CASSQEVGSNQPQHF
-	-	TRBJ2-1	TRBV7-6	16	TGTGCCAGCAGCCTAAGCCCAGGGGCTGGTCCGCCCCAGCAGTTCTTC	CASSLSPGAGPPQQFF
-	-	TRBJ2-5	TRBV12-3/TRBV12-4	14	TGTGCCAGCAACGCAGCCTACAGGGAAGAGACCCAGTACTTC	CASNAAYREETQYF
-	TRBD2	TRBJ2-5	TRBV7-2	15	TGTGCCAGCAGCTTATCGGGACTAGGGGCGGAGACCCAGTACTTC	CASSLSGLGAETQYF
-	TRBD2	TRBJ2-5	TRBV29-1	15	TGCAGCACGGCCCGTAGCGGGGGGCGTCTGGAGACCCAGTACTTC	CSTARSGGRLETQYF
-	TRBD1	TRBJ2-2	TRBV5-1	18	TGCGCCAGCATCTTGCTCTTAAAGGACAGGGGACGGACCGGGGAGCTGTTTTTT	CASILLLKDRGRTGELFF
-	-	TRBJ2-7	TRBV6-5	14	TGTGCCAGCAGTTATAGCTTCACCTCGAGGGAGCAGTACTTC	CASSYSFTSREQYF
-	-	TRBJ1-6	TRBV6-2/TRBV6-3	16	TGTGCCAGCAGTTACTCGAGGGGTAACCATAATTCACCCCTCCACTTT	CASSYSRGNHNSPLHF
few	-	TRBJ2-3	TRBV7-8	17	TGTGCCAGCAGCTCCCTTCCCCCGGCGGCCTCAAGAGATACGCAGTATTTT	CASSSLPPAASRDTQYF
few	TRBD1	TRBJ2-6	TRBV4-3	19	TGCGCCAGCAGCCGGAAAGCCCACACGGGACAGGGGATGGTCAACGTCCTGACTTTC	CASSRKAHTGQGMVNVLTF
-	-	TRBJ2-7	TRBV5-5	16	TGTGCCAGCAGCCGGTGGTTGGGATCCCGCGGTTACGAGCAGTACTTC	CASSRWLGSRGYEQYF
few	-	TRBJ2-1	TRBV12-3/TRBV12-4	14	TGTGCCAGCACCCCTGAAGCCATAAGTGGTGAGCAGTTCTTC	CASTPEAISGEQFF
few	-	TRBJ2-1	TRBV5-1	14	TGCGCCAGCAGCTTGTGGACTCCCTCGGATGAGCAGTTCTTC	CASSLWTPSDEQFF
-	-	TRBJ1-1	TRBV27	13	TGTGCCAGCACCTCGCCCACGGGGGGAGAAGCTTTCTTT	CASTSPTGGEAFF
-	-	TRBJ1-1	TRBV2	13	TGTGCCAGCAGGACCAACGGGGGCACTGAAGCTTTCTTT	CASRTNGGTEAFF
-	TRBD2	TRBJ2-7	TRBV5-1	16	TGCGCCAGCAGAAGGGGATATGAGAGTGGGACTAGCGGCTCCGTCTTC	CASRRGYESGTSGSVF
-	-	TRBJ1-1	TRBV10-1	13	TGCGCCAGCAGTGGTAGGCAGAACACTGAAGCTTTCTTT	CASSGRQNTEAFF
once	TRBD2	TRBJ2-1	TRBV12-3/TRBV12-4	17	TGTGCCAGCAGCCCATATGGCGGGGGGCCCCCTCACAATGAGCAGTTCTTC	CASSPYGGGPPHNEQFF
-	TRBD1	TRBJ1-1	TRBV19	14	TGTGCCAGTACCGACAGGGAGGAATGGACTGAAGCTTTCTTT	CASTDREEWTEAFF
few	-	TRBJ2-7	TRBV3-1	11	TGTGCCAGCAGCAATGTAGTCGAGCAGTACTTC	CASSNVVEQYF
-	-	TRBJ1-3	TRBV20-1	14	TGCAGTGCCCTAGGAGGGGCGTCTGGAAACACCATATATTTT	CSALGGASGNTIYF
-	TRBD2	TRBJ2-3	TRBV20-1	15	TGCAGTGCTAGAGTTCTTGCTAGCGGGGCAGATACGCAGTATTTT	CSARVLASGADTQYF
-	-	TRBJ2-7	TRBV7-6	15	TGTGCCAGCAGCCTGGGACCGAAAACCTTCTACGAGCAGTACTTC	CASSLGPKTFYEQYF
-	TRBD2	TRBJ2-1	TRBV5-1	17	TGCGCCAGCAGCTTGAAGTTCTGGCGGGGGGATTACAATGAGCAGTTCTTC	CASSLKFWRGDYNEQFF
-	-	TRBJ1-1	TRBV11-2	15	TGTGCCAGCAGCTTAGATCTAGCTATGAACACTGAAGCTTTCTTT	CASSLDLAMNTEAFF
many	TRBD1	TRBJ2-1	TRBV6-5	11	TGTGCCAGTACAGGGGGCGATGAGCAGTTCTTC	CASTGGDEQFF
-	TRBD2	TRBJ2-5	TRBV3-1	13	TGTGCCAGCAGACTAGCGGGGATTGAGACCCAGTACTTC	CASRLAGIETQYF
few	TRBD1	TRBJ1-2	TRBV20-1	14	TGCAGTGCTGTACAGGGGGCAGGAAACTATGGCTACACCTTC	CSAVQGAGNYGYTF
-	-	TRBJ2-5	TRBV5-1	16	TGCGCCAGCAGCTTGCGTCAGGGTTCGTACCAAGAGACCCAGTACTTC	CASSLRQGSYQETQYF
many	-	TRBJ2-1	TRBV6-5	11	TGTGCCACAACTGGGAACAATGAGCAGTTCTTC	CATTGNNEQFF
few	-	TRBJ1-5	TRBV3-1	15	TGTGCCAGCAGCCAAGGCGTAAGGAGCAATCAGCCCCAGCATTTT	CASSQGVRSNQPQHF
-	TRBD2	TRBJ2-5	TRBV12-3/TRBV12-4	13	TGTGCCAGCAGTCACGGACTAGTAGCGACCCAGTACTTC	CASSHGLVATQYF
-	-	TRBJ1-4	TRBV18	13	TGTGCCAGCTCACCTAGTAGAGAGGAAAAACTGTTTTTT	CASSPSREEKLFF
-	TRBD1	TRBJ2-1	TRBV20-1	13	TGCAGTGCTAGGGTGGACAGGTGGAATGAGCAGTTCTTC	CSARVDRWNEQFF
many	-	TRBJ2-5	TRBV7-6	12	TGTGCCAGCAGCTTATCACGAGAGACCCAGTACTTC	CASSLSRETQYF
-	-	TRBJ1-5	TRBV6-6	14	TGTGCCAGCAGCTTGAACCGAGGTCATCAGCCCCAGCATTTT	CASSLNRGHQPQHF
-	TRBD1	TRBJ2-2	TRBV5-1	15	TGCGCCAGCAGCTGGGGACAGGGGTTCACCGGGGAGCTGTTTTTT	CASSWGQGFTGELFF
-	-	TRBJ1-1	TRBV7-8	16	TGTGCCAGCAGCTTAGGCACGGTTACCATGAACACTGAAGCTTTCTTT	CASSLGTVTMNTEAFF